Presented here are 20 T cell receptor beta chains from one specimen sequenced in a study of CD8+ T cells in alopecia areata. The study team obtained lesional scalp punch biopsies and peripheral blood from alopecia areata patients. It was cDNA, reverse transcribed from extracted RNA, that served as the sequencing template. Repertoires were generated with immunoSEQ multiplex PCR, while TCRdb's copy carries only in-frame clones and drops some. The data hold 20,000 or so clones, with less than 70% observed a single time. Sequenced material: skin, taken at week 0. These receptors all come from a human donor with alopecia areata.

The J gene is TRBJ1-1, the V gene TRBV15; TRBD1 is a possible D gene (6 bases). The V end lost 0 bases, the J end lost 0 bases, and 8 bases lay between the germline ends. This CDR3 is built from 15 residues. The germline gives CDR1 LNHNV, CDR2 YYDKDF (reference sequence). CDR3 sequence (DNA): TGTGCCACCAGCAGAGAGAGGGGGTTGAACACTGAAGCTTTCTTT. This translates into CATSRERGLNTEAFF.

This chain connects TRBV6-4 to TRBJ2-1; weak D call: TRBD1 (6 bases). This CDR3 spans 13 amino acids. Deletions cut 5 bases from V and 5 bases from J, with 10 bases between. In germline, CDR1 is MRHNA, CDR2 SNTAGT. The CDR3 coding sequence is TGTGCCAGCAGTCCCGGGACAAACAATGAGCAGTTCTTC. It is translated as CASSPGTNNEQFF.

This clone was detected only a few times. V usage is TRBV10-3 and J usage is TRBJ2-6; 9 bases fit TRBD1. V lost 9 bases to trimming and J lost 4 bases; unmatched junction nucleotides: 16. CDR1 and CDR2 (germline): ENHRY, SYGVKD. This CDR3 comprises 18 residues. The CDR3, as DNA: TGTGCCATTGCAGAAAAGGACAGGGGCAGCGGGGGGGCCAACGTCCTGACTTTC. It encodes CAIAEKDRGSGGANVLTF.

The chain recombines TRBV6-1 with TRBJ1-2, with D uncertain. The CDR3 runs 13 residues. Germline assignment: CDR1 MNHNS and CDR2 SASEGT. V shed 6 bases and J shed 2 bases, with 10 bases lying between them. The DNA for the CDR3 is TGTGCCAGCAGCCAAGGGATCAACTATGGCTACACCTTC. This sequence encodes CASSQGINYGYTF.

The chain uses TRBV5-1 and TRBJ1-2, with TRBD1 matching over 10 bases. CDR1 and CDR2 from the germline V gene are SGHRS and YFSETQ. The CDR3 runs to 14 residues. V lost 2 bases and J lost 5; bases outside the gene matches: 3. CDR3 coding DNA: TGCGCCAGCAGCTTTGACAGGGGGCAGTATGGCTACACCTTC. It translates to CASSFDRGQYGYTF.

V is TRBV5-1 and J is TRBJ2-1; 12 bases are a match to TRBD2. Trimming took 3 bases from V and 9 from J; bases not matched to a gene: 7. CDR3 length: 15 amino acids. Looked up from germline, CDR1 is SGHRS and CDR2 is YFSETQ. CDR3 protein: CASSSSGGVIGEQFF. The CDR3 bases are TGCGCCAGCAGCTCTAGCGGGGGGGTAATTGGTGAGCAGTTCTTC.

This clone has just a few counts. The rearrangement uses TRBV7-9 and TRBJ2-1; D gene unclear. Trimming removed 1 base from V and 8 bases from J, with 6 bases in between. This CDR3 comprises 12 residues. Germline V lookup: CDR1 SEHNR, CDR2 FQNEAQ (reference sequence). CDR3 sequence (DNA): TGTGCCAGCAGCTTAGGTTTGCATGAGCAGTTCTTC. Its translation is CASSLGLHEQFF.

This clone is classed as medium-sized. The V call is TRBV4-3, the J call TRBJ2-7; the match to TRBD1 covers 8 bases. With V trimmed by 3 bases and J by 2 bases, 6 bases remained unmatched. Germline CDR1 is LGHNA and CDR2 is YSLEER. The CDR3 contains 15 residues. For the CDR3, the DNA is TGCGCCAGCAGCCACGGACAGGGCGAGCCCTACGAGCAGTACTTC. Its protein is CASSHGQGEPYEQYF.

The rearrangement joins TRBV27 to TRBJ1-2, with D perhaps TRBD1 (6 bases). CDR1 is MNHEY and CDR2 is SMNVEV in the germline V gene (reference sequence). This CDR3 contains 13 residues. The V end was cut by 8 bases, the J end by 2 bases, with 12 bases between. In DNA, the CDR3 is TGTGCCAGCGGAATGAGGGGGAACTATGGCTACACCTTC. It translates to CASGMRGNYGYTF.

Regarding this clone: The junction does not match germline at one end; this may be a read error. V gene TRBV6-5 combines with J gene TRBJ2-3; D remains unclear. Germline assignment: CDR1 MNHEY and CDR2 SVGAGI. CDR3 length: 13 residues. The CDR3 coding sequence is TGTGCCAGCAGTTACTGGCCTGGCGTGCCCGTAGATTTT. It encodes CASSYWPGVPVDF.

The chain is built from TRBV7-6 and TRBJ1-5; no clear D gene. This CDR3 spans 13 amino acids. Trimming pared 2 bases from V and 6 bases from J, leaving 8 bases between. Per the germline V gene, CDR1 is SGHVS and CDR2 is FNYEAQ. This chain's CDR3 is CASSLMVGQPQHF. DNA of the CDR3: TGTGCCAGCAGCTTAATGGTGGGTCAGCCCCAGCATTTT.

The CDR3 sequence is CAAGVGGSTDTQYF. As DNA, the CDR3 is TGCGCCGCAGGGGTGGGGGGGAGCACAGATACGCAGTATTTT. This chain connects TRBV10-2 to TRBJ2-3; D may be TRBD2 (7 bases). The CDR3 runs to 14 residues. Trimming stripped 11 bases from V and 0 bases from J, with 15 bases between. Germline CDR1 and CDR2: WSHSY and SAAADI.

This clone was detected a few times. The chain links TRBV7-2 to TRBJ2-1; possibly TRBD1 for D (5 bases). V lost 1 base, J lost 4 bases, and 20 bases lay in between. Germline loops: CDR1 SGHTA, CDR2 FQGNSA. CDR3 length equals 18 residues. CDR3 sequence reads: CASSLDGWGPTSYNEQFF. The CDR3 nucleotides are TGTGCCAGCAGCTTAGATGGGTGGGGCCCGACCTCATACAATGAGCAGTTCTTC.

This chain links TRBV30 with TRBJ1-1; D might be TRBD1 (6 bases). This CDR3 contains 16 residues. CDR1 is GTSNPN and CDR2 is SVGIG in the germline V gene (reference sequence). Trimming took 6 bases from V and 3 from J, leaving 23 bases between them. The CDR3 sequence is CACRSTGGTLYTEAFF. As DNA, the CDR3 is TGTGCCTGCCGCTCGACAGGCGGTACCTTGTACACTGAAGCTTTCTTT.

This chain joins TRBV9 and TRBJ2-3; either TRBD1 or TRBD2 may supply D (6 bases each). V dropped 4 bases and J dropped 4 bases, with 19 bases sitting between them. The CDR3 loop spans 16 amino acids. From germline, CDR1 is SGDLS and CDR2 YYNGEE. CDR3 sequence (DNA): TGTGCCAGCAGCCCAGCGCCGTGGGGGGCCGCAGATACGCAGTATTTT. Amino acids: CASSPAPWGAADTQYF.

CDR3 DNA sequence: TGCGCCAGCAGCTTCGGACTAGCGGGGGCAGATACGCAGTATTTT. Its protein product is CASSFGLAGADTQYF. The chain links TRBV5-1 to TRBJ2-3, with TRBD2 identical over 13 bases. V shed 2 bases and J 4 bases; nucleotides not matched to a gene: 1. Germline CDR1 reads SGHRS; CDR2 reads YFSETQ. This CDR3 contains 15 residues.

The rearrangement joins TRBV19 to TRBJ1-1; D ambiguous. CDR1 is LNHDA and CDR2 is SQIVND in the germline V gene (reference sequence). This CDR3 comprises 14 residues. The V and J ends lost 1 base and 2 bases respectively, with 8 bases between them. CDR3 DNA: TGTGCCAGTAGTATAGGCCCGGGAAACACTGAAGCTTTCTTT. This codes for CASSIGPGNTEAFF. The variable domain in full, with the rest retrieved from reference TRBV19 and TRBJ1-1, is DGGITQSPKYLFRKEGQNVTLSCEQNLNHDAMYWYRQDPGQGLRLIYYSQIVNDFQKGDIAEGYSVSREKKESFPLTVTSAQKNPTAFYLCASSIGPGNTEAFFGQGTRLTVV.

The V and J genes are TRBV6-5 and TRBJ1-4; perhaps TRBD1 as D (5 bases). V lost 9 bases and J lost 6, with 17 bases in between. The CDR3 runs to 14 residues. The V gene's germline CDR1 is MNHEY and CDR2 SVGAGI. This chain's CDR3 is CASTNWGEDEKLFF. CDR3 DNA sequence: TGTGCCAGTACCAACTGGGGGGAGGATGAAAAACTGTTTTTT.

This chain links TRBV6-5 with TRBJ2-3; possible D gene TRBD2, 6 bases. Germline-derived CDR1 and CDR2 are MNHEY and SVGAGI. There are 14 residues in the CDR3. V was trimmed by 4 bases and J by 1 base, leaving 9 bases between them. The CDR3 spells CASSSGLRTDTQYF. CDR3 DNA sequence: TGTGCCAGCAGTTCGGGACTTCGCACAGATACGCAGTATTTT.

This clone is termed medium-sized. The chain links TRBV9 to TRBJ2-3, with D perhaps matching TRBD1 (5 bases). The germline gives CDR1 SGDLS, CDR2 YYNGEE. V shed 3 bases and J shed 2 bases, with 10 bases lying between them. This CDR3 contains 14 residues. CDR3 nucleotide sequence: TGTGCCAGCAGCGCGCGGACATCCACAGATACGCAGTATTTT. This encodes CASSARTSTDTQYF.